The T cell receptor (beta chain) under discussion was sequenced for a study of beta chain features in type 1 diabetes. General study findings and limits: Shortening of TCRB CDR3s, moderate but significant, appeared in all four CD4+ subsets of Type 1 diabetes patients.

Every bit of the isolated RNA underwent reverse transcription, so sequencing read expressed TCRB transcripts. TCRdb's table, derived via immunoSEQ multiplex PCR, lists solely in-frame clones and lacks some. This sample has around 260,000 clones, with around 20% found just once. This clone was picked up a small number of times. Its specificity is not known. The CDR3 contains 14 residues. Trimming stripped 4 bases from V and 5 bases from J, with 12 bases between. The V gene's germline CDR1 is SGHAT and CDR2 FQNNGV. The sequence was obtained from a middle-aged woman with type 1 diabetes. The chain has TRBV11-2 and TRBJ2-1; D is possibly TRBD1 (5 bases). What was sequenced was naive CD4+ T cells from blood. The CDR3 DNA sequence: TGTGCCAGCAGCTCTACCCGACAGAACAATGAGCAGTTCTTC. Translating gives CASSSTRQNNEQFF.